A single sample is the source of the 28 T cell receptor beta chains below, sequenced in a study of response to subunit inactivated influenza vaccine. TCRdb independently ran MiXCR on the RT-PCR reads; one entry per CDR3 protein. The sample has about 170,000 distinct CDR3 sequences; less than 15% are singletons. In addition, the sample was reused for a study of T cells expressing NK-cell markers. That paper adds: With UMIs, 5'RACE template switching was used to make TCR beta cDNA.

The input for sequencing was CD8+ T cells sorted from PBMCs, taken 11 to 12 days after vaccination. These TCRs come from a man between 45 and 60 years old who received an inactivated influenza vaccine.

The chain joins TRBV4-3 to TRBJ2-7; a weak D match, TRBD1 (5 bases). CDR1 LGHNA and CDR2 YSLEER come from the germline V gene. Trimming pared 3 bases from V and 5 bases from J, leaving 14 bases between. The CDR3 consists of 14 residues. The CDR3 DNA reads TGCGCCAGCAGCCACAGGCCCGGACAACACGAGCAGTACTTC. Its protein is CASSHRPGQHEQYF.

The rearrangement joins TRBV20-1 to TRBJ2-1; 10 nucleotides agree with TRBD1. Germline V CDR1 and CDR2: DFQATT, SNEGSKA (reference sequence). The CDR3 is 14 amino acids. Trimming cost V 5 bases and J 9 bases; bases outside gene matches: 10. CDR3 coding DNA: TGCAGTGCTTACGGACAGGGGGTCGTAGGTGAGCAGTTCTTC. Encoded protein: CSAYGQGVVGEQFF.

This clonotype was seen a handful of times. The genes are TRBV12-3 or TRBV12-4 and TRBJ2-4; D assignment may be TRBD1 or TRBD2 (6 bases each). V gave up 1 base and J gave up 1 base, with 14 bases separating them. CDR3 length: 17 residues. The chain's CDR3 is CASSLVEGGFAKNIQYF. DNA for the CDR3: TGTGCCAGCAGTTTAGTCGAGGGGGGCTTCGCCAAAAACATTCAGTACTTC.

This clonotype was counted once. The chain carries TRBV15 and TRBJ2-2; D unresolved. V dropped 8 bases and J dropped 0 bases, with 4 bases sitting between them. Germline CDR1 and CDR2: LNHNV and YYDKDF (reference sequence). The CDR3 extends over 12 amino acids. The DNA of the CDR3 is TGTGCCACCGGGCCGAACACCGGGGAGCTGTTTTTT. Its protein product is CATGPNTGELFF.

This clonotype was counted only a few times. The V call is TRBV27, the J call TRBJ2-1; 8 nucleotides agree with TRBD2. Looked up from germline, CDR1 is MNHEY and CDR2 is SMNVEV (reference sequence). There are 20 residues in the CDR3. V was pared by 2 bases and J by 1 base, with 16 bases of the junction left unmatched. The DNA of the CDR3 is TGTGCCAGCAGTTTAAACGGGGGGGCCTATAAAACGCGTTCCTACAATGAGCAGTTCTTC. Translation: CASSLNGGAYKTRSYNEQFF.

CDR3 sequence reads: CASSWGRGTGELFF. The DNA of the CDR3 is TGTGCCAGCAGCTGGGGCCGGGGCACCGGGGAGCTGTTTTTT. This chain connects TRBV7-9 to TRBJ2-2; D might be TRBD1 or TRBD2, each matching 5 bases. The ends were cut back, 4 bases at V and 4 bases at J, with 10 bases in the middle. Germline V gives CDR1 SEHNR, CDR2 FQNEAQ (reference sequence). CDR3 length: 14 residues.

This chain links TRBV7-9 with TRBJ2-5; 12 bases fit TRBD2. Germline CDR1 is SEHNR and CDR2 is FQNEAQ (reference sequence). V was pared by 2 bases and J by 3 bases, with 4 bases of the junction left unmatched. The CDR3 has 16 residues. The DNA for the CDR3 is TGTGCCAGCAGCTTACTAGCGGGAGGGCCGGAAGAGACCCAGTACTTC. Translated: CASSLLAGGPEETQYF.

This chain links TRBV19 with TRBJ2-3; 7 bases map to TRBD2. The length of the CDR3 is 15 residues. After removal of 5 bases from V and 2 bases from J, the junction contained 7 bases not matched to a gene. Germline lookup yields CDR1 LNHDA and CDR2 SQIVND (reference sequence). The CDR3 loop is CASSEWEGLTDTQYF. The CDR3 coding sequence is TGTGCCAGTAGTGAGTGGGAGGGCCTCACAGATACGCAGTATTTT.

The chain carries TRBV7-9 and TRBJ2-5; D is unclear. Trimming took off 1 base at V and 4 bases at J, with 7 bases between the two ends. This CDR3 has 13 residues. From germline, CDR1 is SEHNR and CDR2 FQNEAQ (reference sequence). The CDR3 DNA reads as TGTGCCAGCAGCTTAGTGACACTAGAGACCCAGTACTTC. It encodes CASSLVTLETQYF.

The gene calls are TRBV5-1 and TRBJ2-5, with 7 bases matching TRBD1. The trim removed 4 bases at V and 2 bases at J, leaving 17 bases unmatched. The CDR3 has 18 residues. Germline V lookup: CDR1 SGHRS, CDR2 YFSETQ. CDR3 protein: CASSNTQRTGELQETQYF. In DNA form, the CDR3 reads TGCGCCAGCAGCAACACCCAAAGGACAGGAGAGTTACAAGAGACCCAGTACTTC.

This clonotype turned up a few times. The genes are TRBV14 and TRBJ2-7, with D unresolved. This CDR3 comprises 13 residues. The germline V gene has CDR1 SGHDN and CDR2 FVKESK. The V and J ends lost 8 bases and 2 bases respectively, with 13 bases between them. Here the CDR3 DNA reads TGTGCCAGCCCCCAACCATTTACCTACGAGCAGTACTTC. Translated: CASPQPFTYEQYF. Full variable domain (rest looked up from reference TRBV14 and TRBJ2-7): EAGVTQFPSHSVIEKGQTVTLRCDPISGHDNLYWYRRVMGKEIKFLLHFVKESKQDESGMPNNRFLAERTGGTYSTLKVQPAELEDSGVYFCASPQPFTYEQYFGPGTRLTVT.

This clonotype came up a few times. This chain links TRBV27 with TRBJ2-7; perhaps TRBD1 as D (5 bases). The germline V and J ends were trimmed by 3 bases and 5 bases, with 11 bases remaining between them. The CDR3 consists of 13 residues. The germline V gene encodes CDR1 MNHEY and CDR2 SMNVEV (reference sequence). The CDR3 nucleotides are TGTGCCAGCAGTTTGACAGAAGGGAACGAGCAGTACTTC. This gives the protein CASSLTEGNEQYF.

This clonotype has ten or more counts. V and J are TRBV12-3 or TRBV12-4 and TRBJ2-1; D is uncertain. CDR3 length equals 14 residues. The germline V and J ends were trimmed by 5 bases and 10 bases, with 18 bases remaining between them. CDR3 nucleotides: TGTGCCAGCAGTCCCAGTGCAGCGAGGACCGAGCAGTTCTTC. Protein sequence: CASSPSAARTEQFF.

CDR3 sequence (DNA): TGTGCCAGTACTCTAGCGGCTTCCTACAATGAGCAGTTCTTC. Amino acid sequence: CASTLAASYNEQFF. The rearrangement links TRBV2 to TRBJ2-1; 7 nucleotides line up with TRBD2. The V segment lost 9 bases and the J segment 1 base; nucleotides outside the gene matches: 6. The CDR3 has 14 residues. The V gene's germline CDR1 is SNHLY and CDR2 FYNNEI.

V is TRBV29-1 and J is TRBJ2-1; TRBD2 aligns across 10 bases. The J segment lost 9 bases and the V segment lost 6 bases, leaving 11 bases of the junction unmatched. CDR3 length: 14 residues. CDR1 and CDR2 from the germline V gene are SQVTM and ANQGSEA. CDR3 protein: CSVDGLAALGEQFF. CDR3 bases: TGCAGCGTAGATGGACTAGCGGCGTTGGGTGAGCAGTTCTTC.

This clonotype was found many times. The CDR3 nucleotides are TGTGCCAGCAGTTCGTCAGGAGCTTACACTGAAGCTTTCTTT. Amino acids: CASSSSGAYTEAFF. The J gene is TRBJ1-1, the V gene TRBV6-2 or TRBV6-3, with D hard to call. The CDR3 extends over 14 amino acids. The germline V and J ends were trimmed by 4 bases and 3 bases, with 12 bases remaining between them. The V gene's germline CDR1 is MNHEY and CDR2 SVGEGT.

This clonotype was observed a few times. The chain employs TRBV5-1 and TRBJ2-1; 7 bases agree with TRBD1. The CDR3 runs 15 residues. The germline gives CDR1 SGHRS, CDR2 YFSETQ. V gave up 9 bases and J gave up 5 bases; unmatched junction bases: 14. CDR3 nucleotide sequence: TGCGCCACCCGAGACAGGGCCTATCAGGACAATGAGCAGTTCTTC. Amino acids: CATRDRAYQDNEQFF.

This clonotype was detected only a few times. The chain uses TRBV29-1 and TRBJ2-7, with 10 bases that match TRBD2. Germline values: CDR1 SQVTM, CDR2 ANQGSEA. This CDR3 has 14 residues. V trimming: 2 bases; J trimming: 3 bases; junction bases outside the gene matches: 4. The CDR3 reads CSVELAGEIYEQYF. The DNA of the CDR3 is TGCAGCGTTGAACTAGCGGGGGAGATCTACGAGCAGTACTTC.

There are a few counts of this clonotype. The chain has TRBV9 and TRBJ2-1; the D gene is possibly TRBD2 (6 bases). Germline V gives CDR1 SGDLS, CDR2 YYNGEE. Trimming stripped 4 bases from V and 3 bases from J, with 20 bases between. The CDR3 length is 17 residues. The CDR3 DNA reads TGTGCCAGCAGCCATCGGAGGGGTGGGCAGAACTACAATGAGCAGTTCTTC. Translation: CASSHRRGGQNYNEQFF.

The chain links TRBV16 to TRBJ2-1; perhaps TRBD2 as D (6 bases). Germline-derived CDR1 and CDR2 are KGHSY and FQNENV. CDR3 length: 15 residues. The ends were cut back, 4 bases at V and 9 bases at J, with 19 bases in the middle. The CDR3 is CASSRQGLISGEQFF. CDR3 bases: TGTGCCAGCAGCCGTCAGGGACTGATCTCAGGTGAGCAGTTCTTC.

This clonotype has more than one count but fewer than ten. This chain connects TRBV29-1 to TRBJ2-7; D possibly corresponds to TRBD2 (5 bases). The V gene lost 3 bases and the J gene lost 0 bases, with 9 bases spanning the gap. This CDR3 has 13 amino acids. Germline values: CDR1 SQVTM, CDR2 ANQGSEA. The chain's CDR3 is CSVEFGNSYEQYF. The DNA for the CDR3 is TGCAGCGTTGAGTTCGGGAACTCCTACGAGCAGTACTTC.

The chain joins TRBV24-1 to TRBJ2-3; 9 nucleotides match TRBD1. J was trimmed by 2 bases and V by 4 bases; bases with no gene match: 6. The CDR3 length is 16 residues. CDR1 and CDR2 from the germline V gene are KGHDR and SFDVKD. The CDR3 spells CATSDLGQGVTDTQYF. For the CDR3, the DNA is TGTGCCACCAGTGACTTGGGACAGGGTGTCACAGATACGCAGTATTTT.

This clonotype came up a few times. J is TRBJ2-2 and V is TRBV20-1, with D possibly TRBD1 on 5 matching bases. The CDR3 totals 14 residues. Trimming pared 2 bases from V and 3 bases from J, leaving 10 bases between. The germline V gene has CDR1 DFQATT and CDR2 SNEGSKA (reference sequence). CDR3 bases: TGCAGTGCTAGACCGGACATTTACACCGGGGAGCTGTTTTTT. Encoded protein: CSARPDIYTGELFF.

This clonotype was seen at least ten times. The chain has TRBV6-2 or TRBV6-3 and TRBJ1-1; no definite D call. This CDR3 is built from 11 residues. Per germline, CDR1 MNHEY and CDR2 SVGEGT. The germline V and J ends were trimmed by 8 bases and 6 bases, with 10 bases remaining between them. In nucleotides, the CDR3 is TGTGCCAGCGCCAAGAGGGCTGAAGCTTTCTTT. Encoded protein: CASAKRAEAFF.

The chain has TRBV5-5 and TRBJ2-4; tentatively, D is TRBD1 or TRBD2 (5 bases each). Looked up from germline, CDR1 is SGHKS and CDR2 is YYEKEE (reference sequence). V was shortened by 6 bases and J by 0 bases, with 16 bases between the two germline ends. The CDR3 consists of 16 residues. The CDR3 here is CASTRDGVLAKNIQYF. CDR3 sequence (DNA): TGTGCCAGCACCCGGGACGGAGTGTTAGCCAAAAACATTCAGTACTTC.

This clonotype occurred a few times. The chain links TRBV20-1 to TRBJ1-5; D not resolved. From germline, CDR1 is DFQATT and CDR2 SNEGSKA (reference sequence). The length of the CDR3 is 13 residues. The V end was cut by 5 bases, the J end by 7 bases, with 15 bases between. In DNA, the CDR3 is TGCAGTGCTGTGTGGGGATTGGGGCAGCCCCAGCATTTT. Translated: CSAVWGLGQPQHF.

The sample holds a few counts of this clonotype. This rearrangement joins TRBV14 to TRBJ2-3; D uncertain. CDR3 length equals 14 residues. Between the trimmed V and J ends, which lost 3 bases and 0 bases, there was a span of 7 bases. Germline V gene sequence: CDR1 SGHDN, CDR2 FVKESK. The CDR3 spells CASSHYRSTDTQYF. The CDR3 DNA sequence: TGTGCCAGCAGCCACTACAGAAGCACAGATACGCAGTATTTT.

This chain joins TRBV7-9 and TRBJ2-5, with D possibly matching TRBD2 (5 bases). Germline CDR1 SEHNR, CDR2 FQNEAQ (reference sequence). Trimming pared 5 bases from V and 5 bases from J, leaving 21 bases between. CDR3 size: 16 residues. CDR3 loop: CASSPGELGLLETQYF. The CDR3 region has the DNA TGTGCCAGCAGCCCCGGGGAGCTCGGCCTTCTCGAGACCCAGTACTTC.